The entry below describes one TCR beta chain. This clonotype was counted between two and nine times. There is no known antigen for this receptor. No base qualities exist here, and no much larger clone lies one base off it. The data derive from a study of vaccination and CD4 T cells after COVID-19 (dated by TCRdb to between 2021 and 2022). Turning to the overall study: Every convalescent patient had a positive nasal swab PCR test for SARS-CoV-2, with mild disease in roughly ten patients and severe disease in one. The convalescent cohort included six males and four females, with two Hispanic individuals, seven Caucasians, two Asians and one multiracial person. Participants got two doses of the Pfizer-BioNTech BNT162b2 vaccine (n=8) or two doses of the Moderna mRNA-1273 vaccine (n=2). Post-COVID blood samples were collected from convalescent patients a median of roughly 100 days after diagnosis, with a range of roughly 30 to 170 days. Post-vaccine blood samples were obtained a median of approximately 70 days after the second vaccine dose, with a range of about 14 to 241 days. Overlapping spike peptide pools from SARS-CoV-2 and from the common cold coronaviruses HCoV-NL63, HCoV-OC43 and HCoV-229E were used as culture stimuli. Control cultures used a CEFX viral epitope pool as positive control, an HIV-1 Nef peptide pool as negative control, or no peptide. In ten to eleven COVID-19 convalescent patients and 4 infection-naive healthy vaccine recipients, the spike-specific CD4+ TCR repertoire before mRNA vaccination was compared with the repertoire after mRNA vaccination. Results and caveats for the whole study, not just this receptor: The study included relatively few convalescent patients and did not analyze early timepoints after natural infection. In convalescent patients, a median roughly 87% of post-vaccine SARS-CoV-2-reactive clones were detected only after vaccination, suggesting vaccine-specific priming. An increase in the median number of SARS-CoV-2-reactive clonotypes from approximately 20 after infection to approximately 41 after vaccination was observed, but the change was not found to be significant. Of the vaccine-specific clones found in convalescent patients, nearly all (304 of 307) were mono-reactive for SARS-CoV-2 spike instead of being cross-reactive with common cold coronaviruses.

Receptors were amplified or captured by PCR. DNA from cultured CD4+ T cells underwent TCR sequencing with the Oncomine TCR Beta short-read assay at the Johns Hopkins FTIC core. The QIAamp micro DNA kit was used to extract genomic DNA from the cultured CD4+ T cells. The Oncomine TCR Beta libraries from cultured CD4+ T cells were pooled using unique dual indexes and then sequenced on an Illumina iSeq 100. The study's own analysis went as follows. Non-productive sequences were filtered out, and CDR3s that did not start with C, did not end with F or W, or were shorter than 7 amino acids were discarded. Antigen-specific clonotypes were identified using the MANAFEST web application through comparison of peptide-stimulated wells with reference and other culture wells. An FDR below 0.05, an odds ratio above 5, and a productive frequency above 0.1% in at least two of three replicate wells were required for clones to be considered positive. A clonotype counted as cross-reactive if it showed significant expansion both in the SARS-CoV-2 spike wells and in at least one common cold coronavirus spike condition. Using R version 3.6.1, CDR3 homology was evaluated through Levenshtein distances (stringdist) along with unrooted phylogenetic trees (ape). TCRdb trimmed the raw reads at Q25, called clones with MiXCR and kept productive beta chains. Entries are consolidated by CDR3 protein sequence, retaining the most common genes and DNA. The V and J calls were determined by TCRdb, not by the authors. Present in this sample are roughly 20,000 distinct CDR3 sequences, roughly half of which were seen just once. The ten largest clones add up to approximately 9% of the sample.

According to the germline V gene (reference sequence), CDR1 reads LNHNV and CDR2 reads YYDKDF. Trimming costs V 0 bases and J 8 bases, and their ends lie 11 bases apart. Including cysteine and phenylalanine, the CDR3 has 13 amino acids. Only the CDR3 portion is preserved as DNA: 39 bases, with reading frame beginning at the first base. The sample's treatment or condition label, decoded: roughly 11-day PBMC culture with coronavirus spike peptide pools or control peptides (ViraFEST assay). To expand antigen-specific T cells with peptide pools and then pick out the expanded clonotypes through TCR sequencing, the study relied on the ViraFEST assay. Positive SARS-CoV-2 PCR tests in the convalescent patients dated from March to December 2020, before Alpha, Beta and Delta variants emerged in the United States. Each well held some 2 million PBMCs cultured with 9 to 10 ug/ml peptide pools in IMDM containing about 5% human AB serum and 8 to 10 IU/ml IL-2. Half of the culture medium was replaced with fresh IL-2-containing medium on days 3 and 7. CD4+ T cells were isolated after roughly nine days of culture through negative selection using the EasySep CD4+ T cell isolation kit. PBMCs were separated from whole blood using Ficoll-Paque Plus gradient centrifugation and then either used fresh or cryopreserved at -140C. Culture conditions were generally each tested in triplicate wells.

Source material: CD4+ T cells from blood, cultured in vitro. This receptor was taken from a human donor who had recovered from COVID-19. The chain employs TRBV15 and TRBJ2-7, with the D call perhaps TRBD1 or TRBD2, as 5 bases match in each case. This receptor has the CDR3 CATSRDSGRQQYF. The DNA sequence is TGTGCCACCAGCAGAGACTCGGGACGTCAGCAGTACTTC.